These T cell receptor beta chains were read from a single sample in a study of early T cells in non-severe SARS-CoV-2 infection. TCRdb used MiXCR to reprocess the 5' RACE reads, holding one entry per CDR3 protein. The data show tens of thousands of distinct CDR3 sequences, approximately 10% seen once. Sequenced material: whole blood. These receptors all stem from an adult who was a healthcare worker with PCR-confirmed SARS-CoV-2 infection or an uninfected control (not recorded which). Each CDR3 is given with its conserved first and last residue. A D gene is named only where the DNA matches it firmly. Expanded clones are given a class, and other clones once, few, many or no size at all.

v_gene	abundance	d_gene	j_gene	CDR3aa	CDR3nt
TRBV2	NA	NA	TRBJ2-5	CASSDRGLAQETQYF	TGTGCCAGCAGCGACAGGGGACTAGCCCAAGAGACCCAGTACTTC
TRBV7-9	NA	TRBD1	TRBJ2-1	CASSTRDRYNEQFF	TGTGCCAGCAGCACCCGGGACAGGTACAATGAGCAGTTCTTC
TRBV6-2/TRBV6-3	few	TRBD1	TRBJ2-5	CASSPGQEKRETQYF	TGTGCCAGCAGCCCCGGACAGGAGAAGAGAGAGACCCAGTACTTC
TRBV29-1	many	NA	TRBJ2-7	CSGGGAFTSYEQYF	TGCAGCGGTGGGGGTGCTTTTACATCCTACGAGCAGTACTTC
TRBV4-1	many	TRBD1	TRBJ2-4	CASSQDPQGAQNIQYF	TGCGCCAGCAGCCAAGATCCTCAGGGGGCCCAAAACATTCAGTACTTC
TRBV5-4	NA	NA	TRBJ2-3	CASSWGERDTQYF	TGTGCCAGCAGCTGGGGGGAAAGGGATACGCAGTATTTT
TRBV20-1	many	NA	TRBJ1-4	CSAEIQRMLFF	TGCAGTGCAGAAATACAGAGAATGCTGTTTTTT
TRBV27	few	TRBD1	TRBJ2-4	CASSAYRGDIQYF	TGTGCCAGCAGTGCCTACAGGGGGGACATTCAGTACTTC
TRBV4-2	many	NA	TRBJ2-1	CASSQEGVGSYNEQFF	TGTGCCAGCAGCCAAGAAGGGGTTGGGTCCTACAATGAGCAGTTCTTC
TRBV28	few	NA	TRBJ2-3	CASSTDSNDTQYF	TGTGCCAGCAGCACGGACTCGAACGATACGCAGTATTTT
TRBV5-6	many	NA	TRBJ2-2	CASSLGGGRNTGELFF	TGTGCCAGCAGCTTGGGAGGTGGGCGGAACACCGGGGAGCTGTTTTTT
TRBV7-2	NA	NA	TRBJ2-7	CASSLDPPGGTSCEQYF	TGTGCCAGCAGCTTAGATCCTCCAGGGGGGACTAGTTGCGAGCAGTACTTC
TRBV10-3	medium-sized	NA	TRBJ2-5	CAINRETQYF	TGTGCCATCAATCGAGAGACCCAGTACTTC
TRBV10-3	few	NA	TRBJ2-2	CAIRGFETGNTGELFF	TGTGCCATCAGGGGATTTGAGACAGGGAACACCGGGGAGCTGTTTTTT
TRBV4-2	few	TRBD1	TRBJ1-1	CASSQDARGPEAFF	TGTGCCAGCAGCCAAGATGCCAGGGGGCCGGAAGCTTTCTTT
TRBV6-2/TRBV6-3	NA	TRBD1	TRBJ2-7	CASSDNRGSSYEQYF	TGTGCCAGCAGCGATAACAGGGGGAGCTCCTACGAGCAGTACTTC
TRBV11-3	many	NA	TRBJ2-1	CASSFNRDGVDEQFF	TGTGCCAGCAGCTTTAATCGGGACGGAGTAGATGAGCAGTTCTTC
TRBV3-1	many	NA	TRBJ1-5	CASSPTGGVQPQHF	TGTGCCAGCAGCCCCACCGGCGGGGTACAGCCCCAGCATTTT
TRBV11-3	many	TRBD2	TRBJ2-1	CASSISTATSGSKSSYNEQFF	TGTGCCAGCAGCATAAGTACAGCGACTAGCGGGAGTAAAAGCTCCTACAATGAGCAGTTCTTC
TRBV4-3	NA	TRBD1	TRBJ2-2	CASSLGTGVTGELFF	TGCGCCAGCAGCCTCGGGACAGGGGTCACCGGGGAGCTGTTTTTT
TRBV4-3	few	TRBD1	TRBJ2-2	CASSHDRGYDTGELFF	TGCGCCAGCAGCCACGACAGGGGCTACGACACCGGGGAGCTGTTTTTT
TRBV6-2/TRBV6-3	NA	TRBD2	TRBJ2-2	CASTGLAGENANTGELFF	TGTGCCAGCACTGGACTAGCGGGGGAAAACGCGAACACCGGGGAGCTGTTTTTT
TRBV7-9	many	NA	TRBJ2-7	CASSLGQGGNEQYF	TGTGCCAGCAGCTTAGGGCAGGGGGGAAACGAGCAGTACTTC
TRBV20-1	NA	TRBD2	TRBJ2-5	CSARDIKRGGVETQYF	TGCAGTGCTAGAGATATAAAGCGGGGGGGCGTAGAGACCCAGTACTTC
TRBV2	many	TRBD2	TRBJ2-1	CASSEDGRALEQFF	TGTGCCAGCAGTGAAGACGGGAGGGCCTTGGAGCAGTTCTTC
TRBV5-1	many	NA	TRBJ2-3	CASSFEGDTQYF	TGCGCCAGCAGCTTTGAGGGGGATACGCAGTATTTT
TRBV28	many	NA	TRBJ2-7	CASRGQTWYEQYF	TGTGCCAGCAGAGGCCAGACTTGGTACGAGCAGTACTTC
TRBV11-2	few	NA	TRBJ2-5	CASSRSGWVRETQYF	TGTGCCAGCAGTAGGAGCGGTTGGGTACGAGAGACCCAGTACTTC
TRBV7-9	few	TRBD1	TRBJ2-1	CASSRGTGYFEQFF	TGTGCCAGCAGTCGCGGGACAGGGTACTTTGAGCAGTTCTTC
TRBV29-1	NA	NA	TRBJ2-1	CSVLLESNEQFF	TGCAGCGTCCTACTAGAATCCAATGAGCAGTTCTTC
TRBV7-2	NA	NA	TRBJ1-1	CASRSRGVGGGTEAFF	TGTGCCAGCAGATCCAGGGGCGTTGGGGGCGGGACTGAAGCTTTCTTT
TRBV20-1	few	NA	TRBJ2-3	CSATGLSATDTQYF	TGCAGTGCCACTGGACTTTCCGCAACAGATACGCAGTATTTT
TRBV24-1	few	TRBD2	TRBJ2-5	CATSDFSRGQETQYF	TGTGCCACCAGTGATTTTTCGCGGGGGCAAGAGACCCAGTACTTC
TRBV2	many	TRBD1	TRBJ2-1	CASSKLGQGLRF	TGTGCCAGCTCAAAACTGGGACAGGGGCTCCGCTTC
TRBV2	few	NA	TRBJ1-6	CASSEKSSYNSPLHF	TGTGCCAGCAGTGAAAAGAGCTCCTATAATTCACCCCTCCACTTT
TRBV7-9	many	TRBD1	TRBJ1-2	CASSLDHPDRGNYGYTF	TGTGCCAGCAGCTTGGACCACCCCGACAGGGGTAACTATGGCTACACCTTC
TRBV19	NA	NA	TRBJ2-2	CASSQLSFGSGELFF	TGTGCCAGTAGCCAACTAAGTTTCGGGTCCGGGGAGCTGTTTTTT
TRBV5-1	NA	NA	TRBJ2-2	CASSLEIGGELFF	TGCGCCAGCAGCTTGGAAATAGGCGGGGAGCTGTTTTTT
TRBV7-9	NA	NA	TRBJ2-5	CASSRGQHAETQYF	TGTGCCAGCAGCCGTGGACAGCACGCGGAGACCCAGTACTTC
TRBV5-1	few	NA	TRBJ2-7	CASSLDTSRNEQYF	TGCGCCAGCAGCTTGGATACTAGTAGGAACGAGCAGTACTTC
TRBV6-5	NA	TRBD1	TRBJ2-7	CASSSHRGQAYEQYF	TGTGCCAGCAGTTCCCACAGGGGTCAAGCCTACGAGCAGTACTTC
TRBV12-3/TRBV12-4	NA	NA	TRBJ2-1	CASKDAGNEQFF	TGTGCCAGCAAAGATGCGGGGAATGAGCAGTTCTTC
TRBV2	NA	TRBD1	TRBJ2-7	CASRRDRSYEQYF	TGTGCCAGCCGACGGGACAGGAGCTACGAGCAGTACTTC
TRBV10-3	few	TRBD1	TRBJ1-1	CAISGDSQDTEAFF	TGTGCCATCAGTGGGGACAGCCAGGACACTGAAGCTTTCTTT
TRBV15	many	NA	TRBJ2-2	CATSRVIVGELFF	TGTGCCACCAGCAGAGTCATAGTCGGGGAGCTGTTTTTT
TRBV4-2	few	NA	TRBJ2-3	CASSQEKGGNPPTDTQYF	TGTGCCAGCAGCCAAGAGAAGGGGGGGAACCCTCCCACAGATACGCAGTATTTT
TRBV12-3/TRBV12-4	few	TRBD1	TRBJ2-3	CASSRTGVSDTQYF	TGTGCCAGCAGTCGGACAGGGGTCTCAGATACGCAGTATTTT
TRBV20-1	once	NA	TRBJ2-3	CSVTLRGSQYF	TGCAGTGTTACACTTCGGGGGAGTCAGTATTTT